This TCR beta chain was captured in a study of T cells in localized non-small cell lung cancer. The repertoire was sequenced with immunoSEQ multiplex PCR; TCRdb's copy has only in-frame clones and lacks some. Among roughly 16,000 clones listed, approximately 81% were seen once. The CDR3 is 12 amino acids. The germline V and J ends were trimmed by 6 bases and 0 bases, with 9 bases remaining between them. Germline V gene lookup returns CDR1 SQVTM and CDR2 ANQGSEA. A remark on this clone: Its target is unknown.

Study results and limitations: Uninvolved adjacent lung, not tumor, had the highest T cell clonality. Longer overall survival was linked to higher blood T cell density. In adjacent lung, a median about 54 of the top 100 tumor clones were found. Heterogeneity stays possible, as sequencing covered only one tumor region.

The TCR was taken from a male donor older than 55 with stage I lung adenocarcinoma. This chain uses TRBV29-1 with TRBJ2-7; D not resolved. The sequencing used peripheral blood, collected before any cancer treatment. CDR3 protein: CSVGPSSYEQYF. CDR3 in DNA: TGCAGCGTAGGGCCCAGCTCCTACGAGCAGTACTTC.